These 11 T cell receptor beta chains share one sample of origin, sequenced in a study of blood T cell repertoires in COVID-19. TCRdb's copy holds only in-frame clones and misses some; the assay was immunoSEQ multiplex PCR. The top ten clones hold roughly 13% of a sample with 120,000 to 150,000 clones, 65% to 85% of them seen once. What was sequenced was peripheral blood. These receptors all stem from a man aged 55-75 years with active or convalescent COVID-19.

The chain is built from TRBV5-1 and TRBJ2-7; tentative D call: TRBD2 (5 bases). Germline V gene sequence: CDR1 SGHRS, CDR2 YFSETQ. The CDR3 is made up of 15 amino acids. V lost 3 bases, J lost 4 bases, and 17 bases lay in between. The CDR3 nucleotides read TGCGCCAGCAGCTCTCAACCAGGACTTGAGTACGAGCAGTACTTC. It translates to CASSSQPGLEYEQYF. The whole variable domain, remainder taken from reference TRBV5-1 and TRBJ2-7, is KAGVTQTPRYLIKTRGQQVTLSCSPISGHRSVSWYQQTPGQGLQFLFEYFSETQRNKGNFPGRFSGRQFSNSRSEMNVSTLELGDSALYLCASSSQPGLEYEQYFGPGTRLTVT.

The gene calls are TRBV5-1 and TRBJ2-3, with D perhaps TRBD2 (5 bases). Per germline, CDR1 SGHRS and CDR2 YFSETQ. The CDR3 runs to 17 residues. V was cut by 2 bases and J by 1 base, with 17 bases left in between. The CDR3, as DNA: TGCGCCAGCAGCTTATCGGGGAGATACGTGGGCACAGATACGCAGTATTTT. Its protein product is CASSLSGRYVGTDTQYF.

This clone appeared a few times. The V call is TRBV9, the J call TRBJ1-3; no firm D call. CDR1 SGDLS and CDR2 YYNGEE come from the germline V gene. V lost 0 bases, J lost 1 base, and 14 bases lay in between. CDR3 length equals 17 residues. This chain's CDR3 is CASSVGPTSGSGNTIYF. The CDR3 coding sequence is TGTGCCAGCAGCGTAGGGCCCACCAGCGGGTCTGGAAACACCATATATTTT.

This chain uses TRBV6-6 with TRBJ1-1; D is uncertain. Germline CDR1 and CDR2: MNHNY and SVGAGI (reference sequence). The ends were cut back, 0 bases at V and 3 bases at J, with 11 bases in the middle. The CDR3 extends over 15 amino acids. CDR3 residues: CASSYSSTGYTEAFF. The CDR3, as DNA: TGTGCCAGCAGTTACTCATCAACCGGGTACACTGAAGCTTTCTTT.

The chain couples TRBV6-5 to TRBJ2-7, with D possibly matching TRBD2 (7 bases). Germline assignment: CDR1 MNHEY and CDR2 SVGAGI. V was trimmed by 0 bases and J by 5 bases, leaving 11 bases between them. This CDR3 has 14 amino acids. The CDR3 sequence: CASSYSGGGHEQYF. The DNA of the CDR3 is TGTGCCAGCAGTTACTCAGGGGGGGGGCACGAGCAGTACTTC.

The CDR3 region is CASGLGSGGGNEQFF. For the CDR3, the DNA is TGTGCTAGTGGTTTGGGGTCGGGCGGGGGCAATGAGCAGTTCTTC. The chain employs TRBV12-5 and TRBJ2-1, with 7 bases fitting TRBD2. The CDR3 spans 15 residues. CDR1 is LGHNT, CDR2 FRNRAP, per germline. V dropped 1 base and J dropped 6; count of bases not matched to a gene: 6. Looking up the rest from reference TRBV12-5 and TRBJ2-1 gives the full variable domain: DARVTQTPRHKVTEMGQEVTMRCQPILGHNTVFWYRQTMMQGLELLAYFRNRAPLDDSGMPKDRFSAEMPDATLATLKIQPSEPRDSAVYFCASGLGSGGGNEQFFGPGTRLTVL.

CDR3 DNA sequence: TGTGCCAGCTCACCACTGTCGAATCAGCCCCAGCATTTT. This gives the protein CASSPLSNQPQHF. The rearrangement links TRBV18 to TRBJ1-5; D unclear. This CDR3 is built from 13 residues. V was trimmed by 1 base and J by 4 bases, leaving 5 bases between them. CDR1 KGHSH and CDR2 LQKENI come from the germline V gene.

The V call is TRBV4-1, the J call TRBJ1-1, with 7 bases fitting TRBD1. The V segment lost 5 bases and the J segment 3 bases; nucleotides outside the gene matches: 6. The germline V gene encodes CDR1 MGHRA and CDR2 YSYEKL. The CDR3 loop spans 14 amino acids. CDR3 sequence reads: CASSYDREHTEAFF. As DNA, the CDR3 is TGCGCCAGCAGCTACGACAGGGAGCACACTGAAGCTTTCTTT.

In its sample, this clone was seen once. The J gene is TRBJ2-5, the V gene TRBV11-2, with 10 bases matching TRBD2. V shed 1 base, J shed 2 bases, and the junction held 4 bases outside the gene matches. This CDR3 has 16 residues. Germline assignment: CDR1 SGHAT and CDR2 FQNNGV. As DNA, the CDR3 is TGTGCCAGCAGCTTAGGGTCTAGCGGGAGTCAAGAGACCCAGTACTTC. It is translated as CASSLGSSGSQETQYF.

The chain links TRBV3-1 (or the pseudogene TRBV3-2) to TRBJ2-2; D is undetermined. Germline V lookup: CDR1 LGHDT, CDR2 YNNKEL (reference sequence). V lost 8 bases to trimming and J lost 3 bases, with 7 bases between them. The CDR3 runs 12 residues. The CDR3 DNA reads TGTGCCAGCCGCTATTACACCGGGGAGCTGTTTTTT. It yields the protein CASRYYTGELFF.

CDR3 protein: CASSLAQAISPLHF. In nucleotides, the CDR3 is TGTGCCAGCAGCTTGGCCCAGGCGATTTCACCCCTCCACTTT. The chain carries TRBV5-5 and TRBJ1-6; D is uncertain. Germline V gene lookup returns CDR1 SGHKS and CDR2 YYEKEE (reference sequence). V was shortened by 0 bases and J by 9 bases, with 10 bases between the two germline ends. This CDR3 is 14 amino acids long. Full variable domain (rest looked up from reference TRBV5-5 and TRBJ1-6): DAGVTQSPTHLIKTRGQQVTLRCSPISGHKSVSWYQQVLGQGPQFIFQYYEKEERGRGNFPDRFSARQFPNYSSELNVNALLLGDSALYLCASSLAQAISPLHFGNGTRLTVT.